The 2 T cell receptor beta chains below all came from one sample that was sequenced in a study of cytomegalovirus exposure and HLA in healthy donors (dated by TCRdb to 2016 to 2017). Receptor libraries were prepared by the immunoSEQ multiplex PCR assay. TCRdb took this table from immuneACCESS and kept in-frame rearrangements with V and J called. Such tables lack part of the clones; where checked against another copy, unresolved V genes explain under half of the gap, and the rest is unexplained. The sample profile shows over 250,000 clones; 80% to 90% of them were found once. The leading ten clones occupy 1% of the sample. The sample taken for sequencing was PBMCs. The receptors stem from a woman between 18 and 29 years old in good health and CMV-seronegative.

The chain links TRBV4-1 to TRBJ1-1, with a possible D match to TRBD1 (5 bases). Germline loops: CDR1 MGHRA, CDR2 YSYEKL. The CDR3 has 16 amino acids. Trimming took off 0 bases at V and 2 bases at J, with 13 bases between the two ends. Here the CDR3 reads CASSQDSRTPNTEAFF. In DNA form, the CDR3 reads TGCGCCAGCAGCCAAGATTCCAGGACACCCAACACTGAAGCTTTCTTT.

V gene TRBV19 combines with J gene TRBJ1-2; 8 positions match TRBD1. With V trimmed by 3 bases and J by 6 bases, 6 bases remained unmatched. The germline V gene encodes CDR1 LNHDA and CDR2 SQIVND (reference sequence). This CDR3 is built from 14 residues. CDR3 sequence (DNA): TGTGCCAGTAGTATTTGGGACAGGAGGGATGGCTACACCTTC. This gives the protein CASSIWDRRDGYTF.